The 26 T cell receptor beta chains listed next were all sequenced from one sample in a study of T cells in Graves' hyperthyroidism and ophthalmopathy. It was RNA transcripts that yielded the amplified TCR beta CDR3 regions. When the TCR CDR3 underwent first-round RT-PCR, the HTBI primer set was used. From the multiplex PCR reads, TCRdb called clonotypes with MiXCR, one entry per CDR3 protein. Found here are more than 500,000 distinct CDR3 sequences, 13% to 15% of them singletons; the top ten hold around 13%. Sequencing was performed on blood. These receptors were taken from a woman aged 40-49 years with Graves' hyperthyroidism.

In its sample, this clonotype was seen a few times. This rearrangement joins TRBV12-3 or TRBV12-4 to TRBJ1-6, with 9 bases lining up with TRBD1. This CDR3 has 13 residues. After removal of 5 bases from V and 9 bases from J, the junction contained 2 bases not matched to a gene. The CDR3 reads CASSHRGLSPLHF. CDR3 nucleotide sequence: TGTGCCAGCAGTCACAGGGGGCTTTCACCCCTCCACTTT.

This clonotype was picked up many times. The chain uses TRBV10-3 and TRBJ2-7, with TRBD2 matching over 9 bases. CDR3 size: 15 residues. Trimming removed 5 bases from V and 5 bases from J; junction bases left unmatched: 10. Germline values: CDR1 ENHRY, CDR2 SYGVKD. Here the CDR3 DNA reads TGTGCCATCAGTCAACCTAGCGGGACGTGGGACGAGCAGTACTTC. The encoded protein is CAISQPSGTWDEQYF.

This clonotype occurred many times. The rearrangement joins TRBV12-3 or TRBV12-4 to TRBJ2-1; TRBD2 matches at 9 bases. The junction had 2 bases not matched to a gene; V was cut back by 5 bases and J by 3 bases. The CDR3 is made up of 14 amino acids. Here the CDR3 reads CASSASGNYNEQFF. The CDR3, as DNA: TGTGCCAGCAGTGCTAGCGGGAACTACAATGAGCAGTTCTTC.

The chain links TRBV5-1 to TRBJ2-3; the match to TRBD2 covers 9 bases. CDR1 is SGHRS, CDR2 YFSETQ, per germline. The CDR3 is made up of 17 amino acids. V gave up 0 bases and J gave up 5 bases; unmatched junction bases: 10. The DNA for the CDR3 is TGCGCCAGCAGCTTGGCCGCTAGTGGCGGGAGGGTAGATACGCAGTATTTT. Protein product: CASSLAASGGRVDTQYF.

The chain has TRBV19 and TRBJ2-3; 9 nucleotides align to TRBD2. The CDR3 runs to 19 residues. The germline CDR1 and CDR2 sequences are LNHDA and SQIVND (reference sequence). The trim removed 5 bases at V and 0 bases at J, leaving 15 bases unmatched. CDR3: CASSSPRGITSGSTDTQYF. CDR3 in DNA: TGTGCCAGTAGTTCCCCCCGGGGGATCACTAGCGGGAGCACAGATACGCAGTATTTT.

The genes are TRBV2 and TRBJ2-2; D possibly uses TRBD1 or TRBD2 (5 bases each). Germline V CDR1 and CDR2: SNHLY, FYNNEI. The V end was cut by 7 bases, the J end by 4 bases, with 13 bases between. There are 14 residues in the CDR3. CDR3 sequence: CASKRGDGTGELFF. The CDR3 DNA is TGTGCCAGCAAGAGAGGGGACGGCACCGGGGAGCTGTTTTTT. The variable domain in full, with the rest retrieved from reference TRBV2 and TRBJ2-2, is EPEVTQTPSHQVTQMGQEVILRCVPISNHLYFYWYRQILGQKVEFLVSFYNNEISEKSEIFDDQFSVERPDGSNFTLKIRSTKLEDSAMYFCASKRGDGTGELFFGEGSRLTVL.

Points on this clonotype: This may stem from a read error, because a much larger clone lies one nucleotide away. The genes are TRBV24-1 and TRBJ2-1; 10 nucleotides line up with TRBD2. The CDR3 length is 17 residues. With 4 bases clipped from V and 6 bases from J, the junction kept 11 bases outside the gene matches. From germline, CDR1 is KGHDR and CDR2 SFDVKD. CDR3 loop: CATSEASGSHIGNEQFF. In DNA, the CDR3 is TGTGCCACCAGTGAAGCTAGCGGGAGCCATATTGGCAATGAGCAGTTCTTC.

The genes are TRBV9 and TRBJ2-3; 7 nucleotides line up with TRBD2. CDR3 length: 16 amino acids. CDR1 and CDR2 from the germline V gene are SGDLS and YYNGEE. The trim removed 0 bases at V and 2 bases at J, leaving 6 bases unmatched. CDR3 sequence: CASSVETSQSTDTQYF. The CDR3 nucleotides read TGTGCCAGCAGCGTAGAGACTAGCCAATCCACAGATACGCAGTATTTT.

This clonotype occurred many times. The rearrangement joins TRBV6-1 to TRBJ2-1, with 9 bases matching TRBD2. The CDR3 spans 15 residues. Germline V gene lookup returns CDR1 MNHNS and CDR2 SASEGT. Unmatched junction bases numbered 4, after V lost 1 base and J lost 6 bases. CDR3 bases: TGTGCCAGCAGTGAAGTTAGCGGGAGTCGCAATGAGCAGTTCTTC. Translation gives CASSEVSGSRNEQFF.

This clonotype has ten or more counts. J is TRBJ2-3 and V is TRBV7-8; 11 bases line up with TRBD2. The CDR3 is made up of 16 amino acids. Trimming cost V 1 base and J 4 bases; bases outside gene matches: 4. In germline, CDR1 is SGHVS, CDR2 FQNEAQ. The CDR3 coding sequence is TGTGCCAGCAGCTTAGTAGCGGGAGGGCATGCAGATACGCAGTATTTT. Its protein product is CASSLVAGGHADTQYF. The variable domain in full, with the rest retrieved from reference TRBV7-8 and TRBJ2-3, is GAGVSQSPRYKVAKRGQDVALRCDPISGHVSLFWYQQALGQGPEFLTYFQNEAQLDKSGLPSDRFFAERPEGSVSTLKIQRTQQEDSAVYLCASSLVAGGHADTQYFGPGTRLTVL.

There are many counts of this clonotype. The chain has TRBV18 and TRBJ2-7; 12 nucleotides align to TRBD1. This CDR3 comprises 15 residues. The junction had 7 bases not matched to a gene; V was cut back by 3 bases and J by 7 bases. Per germline, CDR1 KGHSH and CDR2 LQKENI. This CDR3 reads CASSPPGQGAEEQYF. The DNA for the CDR3 is TGTGCCAGCTCACCTCCGGGACAGGGGGCAGAGGAGCAGTACTTC.

The gene calls are TRBV20-1 and TRBJ1-2, with D possibly being TRBD1 (5 bases). The germline V gene encodes CDR1 DFQATT and CDR2 SNEGSKA (reference sequence). V lost 5 bases and J 6 bases, leaving 13 bases between the germline ends. The CDR3 sequence is 12 residues long. CDR3 bases: TGCAGTGCTCGCCAGGGAGGTGATGGCTACACCTTC. Translated: CSARQGGDGYTF.

The chain uses TRBV6-1 and TRBJ1-5; 7 bases are shared with TRBD1. Unmatched junction bases numbered 15, after V lost 6 bases and J lost 1 base. Germline V CDR1 and CDR2: MNHNS, SASEGT. The CDR3 length is 18 residues. Here the CDR3 DNA reads TGTGCCAGCAGCTGGGGTTTAAACAGGGGAAAGAGCAATCAGCCCCAGCATTTT. It specifies CASSWGLNRGKSNQPQHF.

V gene TRBV3-1 combines with J gene TRBJ1-6, with D possibly matching TRBD1 (5 bases). Looked up from germline, CDR1 is LGHDT and CDR2 is YNNKEL (reference sequence). The CDR3 spans 16 residues. The V end was cut by 0 bases, the J end by 9 bases, with 15 bases between. The CDR3 DNA reads as TGTGCCAGCAGCCAAGATTCGCCAGGGTTGGGTTCACCCCTCCACTTT. This codes for CASSQDSPGLGSPLHF. The entire variable domain, with the rest obtained from reference TRBV3-1 and TRBJ1-6, is as follows: DTAVSQTPKYLVTQMGNDKSIKCEQNLGHDTMYWYKQDSKKFLKIMFSYNNKELIINETVPNRFSPKSPDKAHLNLHINSLELGDSAVYFCASSQDSPGLGSPLHFGNGTRLTVT.

This clonotype was counted ten times or more. The genes are TRBV13 and TRBJ2-3; D is unresolved. Trimming removed 3 bases from V and 2 bases from J, with 9 bases in between. Germline V CDR1 and CDR2: PRHDT, FYEKMQ (reference sequence). This CDR3 contains 14 residues. In DNA, the CDR3 is TGTGCCAGCAGCTTTCAACGCGTCACAGATACGCAGTATTTT. Its translation is CASSFQRVTDTQYF.

This clonotype was detected many times. The chain uses TRBV30 and TRBJ1-1; the D is unclear. Per the germline V gene, CDR1 is GTSNPN and CDR2 is SVGIG (reference sequence). The CDR3 contains 13 residues. Trimming left V 2 bases short and J 4 bases short, with 11 bases between. The CDR3, as DNA: TGTGCCTGGAGTTCCCCCTTGGGCACTGAAGCTTTCTTT. This sequence encodes CAWSSPLGTEAFF.

This clonotype was recorded many times. The genes are TRBV28 and TRBJ2-7; D gene ambiguous. Germline V lookup: CDR1 MDHEN, CDR2 SYDVKM. This CDR3 region has 12 residues. V was pared by 6 bases and J by 4 bases, with 10 bases between. The CDR3 DNA is TGTGCCAGCAGATCGGTGTTTTACGAGCAGTACTTC. As protein: CASRSVFYEQYF.

This clonotype was detected ten times or more. The chain joins TRBV5-1 to TRBJ2-7; D might be TRBD1 (5 bases). Germline V CDR1 and CDR2: SGHRS, YFSETQ. The CDR3 sequence is 14 residues long. Trimming left V 4 bases short and J 4 bases short, with 15 bases between. The CDR3 sequence: CASSPERGLYEQYF. CDR3 in DNA: TGCGCCAGCAGCCCTGAAAGGGGTCTATACGAGCAGTACTTC.

The chain links TRBV19 to TRBJ2-4; TRBD2 matches at 7 bases. Germline V gene data show CDR1 as LNHDA and CDR2 as SQIVND (reference sequence). The V gene end was trimmed by 5 bases and the J gene end by 0 bases; junction bases not matched to a gene: 10. This CDR3 comprises 17 residues. DNA of the CDR3: TGTGCCAGTAGTCCGGGAGGAACCTTTCTAGCCAAAAACATTCAGTACTTC. Translated: CASSPGGTFLAKNIQYF. Looking up the rest from reference TRBV19 and TRBJ2-4 gives the full variable domain: DGGITQSPKYLFRKEGQNVTLSCEQNLNHDAMYWYRQDPGQGLRLIYYSQIVNDFQKGDIAEGYSVSREKKESFPLTVTSAQKNPTAFYLCASSPGGTFLAKNIQYFGAGTRLSVL.

This clonotype was seen more than once but under ten times. V gene TRBV19 combines with J gene TRBJ1-2, with TRBD1 matching over 9 bases. With V trimmed by 9 bases and J by 2 bases, 10 bases remained unmatched. CDR1 and CDR2 from the germline V gene are LNHDA and SQIVND (reference sequence). The CDR3 has 15 amino acids. The CDR3 DNA is TGTGCCAGCGGAGACCGGGACAGGGTAAACTATGGCTACACCTTC. Amino acid sequence: CASGDRDRVNYGYTF.

This clonotype was seen repeatedly, ten times or more. The CDR3: CASSYSGATEAFF. CDR3 nucleotide sequence: TGTGCCAGCAGTTACTCGGGGGCCACTGAAGCTTTCTTT. This chain joins TRBV6-2 or TRBV6-3 and TRBJ1-1; D is perhaps TRBD1 (6 bases). Germline CDR1 and CDR2: MNHEY and SVGEGT. V lost 0 bases, J lost 4 bases, and 6 bases lay in between. The CDR3 contains 13 residues.

Turning to this clonotype: Relative to the germline gene, one junction end is altered; a read error may explain this. The chain has TRBV10-2 and TRBJ2-1; no clear D gene. Germline V gene data show CDR1 as WSHSY and CDR2 as SAAADI. The CDR3 is made up of 12 amino acids. CDR3 DNA: TGCGCCAGCAGTGGCTCCGACAATGAGCAGTTCTTC. It encodes CASSGSDNEQFF.

Notes on this clonotype: One end of the junction fails to match germline, which may point to a read error. V usage is TRBV18 and J usage is TRBJ2-2; 7 nucleotides align to TRBD1. Germline loops: CDR1 KGHSH, CDR2 LQKENI. The CDR3 consists of 15 residues. The chain's CDR3 is CANSPPGQPSGELFF. Here the CDR3 DNA reads TGTGCCAACTCACCACCGGGACAGCCCTCCGGGGAGCTGTTTTTT.

The genes are TRBV28 and TRBJ1-1, with 12 bases matching TRBD1. The J segment lost 0 bases and the V segment lost 4 bases, leaving 9 bases of the junction unmatched. The CDR3 is 18 residues long. Germline loops: CDR1 MDHEN, CDR2 SYDVKM. Here the CDR3 DNA reads TGTGCCAGCAGTTCACCCGGGACAGGGGGCACCCTGAACACTGAAGCTTTCTTT. Encoded protein: CASSSPGTGGTLNTEAFF.

This clonotype showed up just once. The chain is built from TRBV6-2 or TRBV6-3 and TRBJ2-1; D not resolved. Germline V gene lookup returns CDR1 MNHEY and CDR2 SVGEGT. Trimming cost V 2 bases and J 2 bases, with 13 bases left between them. The CDR3 covers 16 residues. CDR3 in DNA: TGTGCCAGCAGTTACGGTCTCCGGGCGACCTACAATGAGCAGTTCTTC. Residues: CASSYGLRATYNEQFF.

A remark on this clonotype: This may be a read error: a much more frequent sequence differs by one nucleotide. V usage is TRBV2 and J usage is TRBJ2-5, with no clear D. V was cut by 10 bases and J by 1 base, with 16 bases left in between. The length of the CDR3 is 14 residues. From germline, CDR1 is SNHLY and CDR2 FYNNEI. This CDR3 is CATASRGRQETQYF. DNA for the CDR3: TGTGCCACAGCCTCGCGCGGTCGCCAAGAGACCCAGTACTTC.